This TCR beta chain came from a study of shared clonotypes between healthy human individuals. Study-wide background: A couple of women and a few men aged 18 to 49 made up the donors. Findings of the study overall: In contrast to clonotypes shared by all four donors, non-shared clonotypes had lower generation probabilities. Larger estimated richness was generally recorded for naive subsets relative to memory subsets.

A note on this clone: The target antigen is unknown.

V was clipped by 1 base and J by 0 bases; unmatched bases: 9. Germline-derived CDR1 and CDR2 are MNHEY and SMNVEV (reference sequence). CDR3 length: 17 residues. The naive CD8 fraction comprised CD45RO-negative cells positively selected for CCR7 and excluded terminally differentiated effector memory CD45RA+ cells. Some clones are missing from TCRdb's copy, which holds only in-frame ones; the method was immunoSEQ multiplex PCR. Seen here are about 2.1 million clones, 80% to 95% observed once, and the top ten hold less than 2%. Sequencing was performed on naive CD8+ T cells from PBMCs. The chain couples TRBV27 to TRBJ2-7, with 7 nucleotides matching TRBD1. This clonotype was obtained from a man younger than 35 in good health. Some clones in this sample may be carry-over from other donors' samples. CDR3 loop: CASSLLYDRESSYEQYF. Written as DNA, the CDR3 is TGTGCCAGCAGTTTATTATACGACAGGGAGAGCTCCTACGAGCAGTACTTC.